These 17 T cell receptor beta chains were sequenced from one sample in a study of cytomegalovirus exposure and HLA in healthy donors. Primers: 60 Vbeta forward and 13 Jbeta reverse. Measured with immunoSEQ multiplex PCR; TCRdb has only the in-frame clones, and not every one. Of 200,000 to 250,000 clones in the sample, 82% were seen once. Sample: PBMCs. The receptor source for this set is a woman in her thirties or forties in good health and CMV-seropositive.

DNA for the CDR3: TGTGCCAGCAGTAATTTCCCGCGGGGCGTGGGAAACACCATATATTTT. Its protein product is CASSNFPRGVGNTIYF. The chain uses TRBV27 and TRBJ1-3, with D possibly matching TRBD1 (5 bases). CDR1 is MNHEY and CDR2 is SMNVEV in the germline V gene (reference sequence). Between the trimmed V and J ends, which lost 5 bases and 4 bases, there was a span of 18 bases. This CDR3 region has 16 residues.

The J gene is TRBJ2-1, the V gene TRBV5-8; D may be TRBD1 (6 bases). Deletions cut 7 bases from V and 0 bases from J, with 14 bases between. Looked up from germline, CDR1 is SGHTS and CDR2 is YDEGEE. The CDR3 covers 15 residues. In nucleotides, the CDR3 is TGTGCCAGCCTGACAGGAGAGGTCTCCTACAATGAGCAGTTCTTC. This gives the protein CASLTGEVSYNEQFF.

CDR3 sequence (DNA): TGTGCCAGCTTCCCCTTCTTTACAGGGGGACCTTCCTACGAGCAGTACTTC. Its protein product is CASFPFFTGGPSYEQYF. This rearrangement joins TRBV27 to TRBJ2-7; 8 bases map to TRBD1. CDR3 length: 17 amino acids. Germline-derived CDR1 and CDR2 are MNHEY and SMNVEV (reference sequence). V lost 8 bases, J lost 1 base, and 16 bases stayed unmatched.

V is TRBV5-4 and J is TRBJ2-3, with D hard to call. Trimming stripped 0 bases from V and 6 bases from J, with 17 bases between. The CDR3 spans 16 residues. Looked up from germline, CDR1 is SGHNT and CDR2 is YYREEE (reference sequence). In DNA, the CDR3 is TGTGCCAGCAGCTTGGAATCTCAGGTAGACCTTGATACGCAGTATTTT. Encoded protein: CASSLESQVDLDTQYF.

V and J are TRBV10-3 and TRBJ2-5, with 10 bases identical to TRBD2. CDR1 ENHRY and CDR2 SYGVKD come from the germline V gene. V trimming: 10 bases; J trimming: 0 bases; junction bases outside the gene matches: 8. The CDR3 extends over 15 amino acids. The CDR3 protein is CATASGGGDQETQYF. The CDR3 coding sequence is TGTGCCACCGCTAGCGGGGGTGGGGACCAAGAGACCCAGTACTTC.

Here the CDR3 reads CASKTGSGEQYF. CDR3 DNA sequence: TGTGCCAGCAAGACAGGGTCGGGCGAGCAGTACTTC. This chain joins TRBV5-6 and TRBJ2-7; 7 positions match TRBD1. The germline gives CDR1 SGHDT, CDR2 YYEEEE. Germline trimming cut 6 bases from V and 6 bases from J; bases unmatched to any gene: 6. The CDR3 runs 12 residues.

This chain uses TRBV7-6 with TRBJ2-1; D is possibly TRBD2 (6 bases). V lost 1 base to trimming and J lost 7 bases, with 14 bases between them. Per germline, CDR1 SGHVS and CDR2 FNYEAQ. The CDR3 runs to 15 residues. CDR3 region: CASSLGVLASNEQFF. CDR3 bases: TGTGCCAGCAGCTTAGGGGTACTAGCTTCGAATGAGCAGTTCTTC. The full variable domain, its missing parts supplied by reference TRBV7-6 and TRBJ2-1, is GAGVSQSPRYKVTKRGQDVALRCDPISGHVSLYWYRQALGQGPEFLTYFNYEAQQDKSGLPNDRFSAERPEGSISTLTIQRTEQRDSAMYRCASSLGVLASNEQFFGPGTRLTVL.

This chain links TRBV7-9 with TRBJ1-2; D possibly corresponds to TRBD1 (6 bases). Trimming took 6 bases from V and 6 from J, leaving 14 bases between them. CDR1 is SEHNR and CDR2 is FQNEAQ in the germline V gene (reference sequence). The CDR3 has 13 amino acids. In DNA form, the CDR3 reads TGTGCCAGCAGTTTGGACAGAACCCATGGCTACACCTTC. Translation: CASSLDRTHGYTF. Full variable domain (rest looked up from reference TRBV7-9 and TRBJ1-2): DTGVSQNPRHKITKRGQNVTFRCDPISEHNRLYWYRQTLGQGPEFLTYFQNEAQLEKSRLLSDRFSAERPKGSFSTLEIQRTEQGDSAMYLCASSLDRTHGYTFGSGTRLTVV.

CDR3 nucleotide sequence: TGTGCCAGTAGGGAAGACTTGTACAATGAGCAGTTCTTC. It specifies CASREDLYNEQFF. This chain connects TRBV19 to TRBJ2-1; D is ambiguous. The CDR3 is 13 residues long. V was shortened by 6 bases and J by 4 bases, with 10 bases between the two germline ends. Per the germline V gene, CDR1 is LNHDA and CDR2 is SQIVND (reference sequence). The complete variable domain, with remaining parts taken from reference TRBV19 and TRBJ2-1, reads DGGITQSPKYLFRKEGQNVTLSCEQNLNHDAMYWYRQDPGQGLRLIYYSQIVNDFQKGDIAEGYSVSREKKESFPLTVTSAQKNPTAFYLCASREDLYNEQFFGPGTRLTVL.

In regard to this clone: One junction end does not reproduce the germline sequence, and a read error may be involved. The chain uses TRBV6-5 and TRBJ2-5; possibly TRBD2 for D (6 bases). The germline V gene encodes CDR1 MNHEY and CDR2 SVGAGI. The CDR3 loop spans 13 amino acids. The CDR3 DNA reads TGTGCCGGCAGCCGGGACTACCAAGAGACCCAGTACTTC. The encoded protein is CAGSRDYQETQYF.

The chain uses TRBV6-6 and TRBJ2-7, with 10 positions matching TRBD1. The V segment lost 7 bases and the J segment 0 bases; nucleotides outside the gene matches: 3. CDR1 MNHNY and CDR2 SVGAGI come from the germline V gene (reference sequence). The CDR3 contains 14 residues. CDR3 bases: TGTGCCAGCATGGGACAGGGGAGCTCCTACGAGCAGTACTTC. It is translated as CASMGQGSSYEQYF.

This clone came up once. The rearrangement links TRBV29-1 to TRBJ1-1, with a tentative D call TRBD1 (5 bases). Trimming removed 8 bases from V and 4 bases from J, with 11 bases in between. CDR3 length: 11 residues. Germline assignment: CDR1 SQVTM and CDR2 ANQGSEA. In DNA, the CDR3 is TGCAGCCCTGGAAGGGGCACTGAAGCTTTCTTT. It translates to CSPGRGTEAFF.

Comment on this clone: Since no conserved phenylalanine or tryptophan closes the CDR3, a read error is the likely cause. The limits of the CDR3 on the DNA are not certain, so only TCRdb's listed CDR3 is given. CDR3 in amino acids: CASRGSGY. The rearrangement links TRBV25-1 to TRBJ2-7; TRBD2 was called by the table and not checked on the DNA. The germline V gene has CDR1 MGHDK and CDR2 SYGVNS. With termini counted, the CDR3 has 8 amino acids.

Notes on this clone: The identical CDR3 is also encoded by other nucleotide sequences in the sample. This chain uses TRBV5-4 with TRBJ1-4, with 7 bases aligning to TRBD1. J was trimmed by 5 bases and V by 3 bases; bases with no gene match: 4. This CDR3 has 14 residues. Germline V gene data show CDR1 as SGHNT and CDR2 as YYREEE (reference sequence). The CDR3 coding sequence is TGTGCCAGCAGCTCGGGACAGAGGAATGAAAAACTGTTTTTT. This sequence encodes CASSSGQRNEKLFF.

The table lists this clone with a few counts. The J gene is TRBJ1-4, the V gene TRBV6-1; 7 nucleotides align to TRBD1. CDR1 and CDR2 (germline): MNHNS, SASEGT. The length of the CDR3 is 15 residues. V was clipped by 2 bases and J by 6 bases; unmatched bases: 6. DNA for the CDR3: TGTGCCAGCAGTGAAAGGAACAGGGGATATGAAAAACTGTTTTTT. Protein product: CASSERNRGYEKLFF.

This clone was seen a few times. This CDR3 reads CASSWGGDNGYTF. The CDR3 DNA reads as TGTGCCAGCAGCTGGGGGGGGGACAATGGCTACACCTTC. This sequence joins TRBV7-6 and TRBJ1-2, with a tentative D call TRBD1 (6 bases). Germline V CDR1 and CDR2: SGHVS, FNYEAQ. V was clipped by 4 bases and J by 6 bases, with 12 bases between them. CDR3 size: 13 residues.

V is TRBV11-2 and J is TRBJ2-7, with 7 bases fitting TRBD2. Germline V gene data show CDR1 as SGHAT and CDR2 as FQNNGV. The CDR3 has 15 residues. V lost 5 bases and J lost 3; bases outside the gene matches: 10. The CDR3 spells CASSVQAGSGYEQYF. The CDR3 DNA reads TGTGCCAGCAGCGTTCAAGCGGGGTCGGGCTACGAGCAGTACTTC.